The entry below describes one T cell receptor beta chain. Measured with immunoSEQ multiplex PCR; TCRdb has only the in-frame clones, and not every one. The data contain around 2.3 million clones, 90% to 96% of them singletons. The data were taken from a study of shared clonotypes between healthy human individuals. CDR1 and CDR2 (germline): SEHNR, FQNEAQ (reference sequence). This CDR3 has 16 residues. V lost 5 bases, J lost 10 bases, and 14 bases stayed unmatched. The V and J genes are TRBV7-9 and TRBJ2-1, with 10 bases matching TRBD2. Specimen: naive CD4+ T cells sorted from blood. Subset meaning: CD45RA+ positively selected. This clonotype was obtained from a man aged 18 to 30 in good health. In DNA, the CDR3 is TGTGCCAGCAGCCTCCCCCAGCGGGGGGGATTATTAGAGCAGTTCTTC. Translation gives CASSLPQRGGLLEQFF.